This T cell receptor beta chain was documented in a study of Graves' ophthalmopathy and Graves' hyperthyroidism. Worth noting for this clonotype: This clone may be a read error of a much larger clone one base away.

Using RNA transcripts, the TCR beta CDR3 regions were amplified. After a first-round RT-PCR with HTBI primers, a second-round multiplex PCR was run. Each CDR3 protein gets one entry after TCRdb re-called the multiplex PCR reads with MiXCR. The sample lists over 650,000 distinct CDR3 sequences; 35% to 50% were seen once. The germline V gene encodes CDR1 SGHVS and CDR2 FQNEAQ. CDR3 length: 14 residues. It was on clinical symptoms, serum thyroxine, TRAb, thyroid ultrasound and orbital computed tomography that diagnosis relied. This receptor was taken from an adult man with Graves' ophthalmopathy. Sample: peripheral blood. This chain links TRBV7-8 with TRBJ1-2; D ambiguous. The CDR3 coding sequence is TGCCCCAGCAGCCCCACAGCAACTAACTATGGCTACACCTTC. Translation gives CPSSPTATNYGYTF.